Listed here are 23 T cell receptor beta chains from one sample, sequenced in a study of tumor-infiltrating lymphocytes in localized non-small cell lung cancer (dated by TCRdb to about 2021). Library preparation employed the immunoSEQ multiplex PCR assay. TCRdb took this table from immuneACCESS and kept in-frame rearrangements with V and J called. Such tables lack part of the clones; where checked against another copy, unresolved V genes explain under half of the gap, and the rest is unexplained. The sample has approximately 7,400 clones on record, more than 70% of them singletons. The ten largest clones take up approximately 5.2% of the sample. The sample taken for sequencing was uninvolved lung tissue not adjacent to the tumor. The receptors come from a human donor with non-small cell lung cancer.

In nucleotides, the CDR3 is TGTGCCATCAAGGCACTAGGCAGGGAGGAGAGTGAAGCTTTCTTT. This sequence encodes CAIKALGREESEAFF. V usage is TRBV10-3 and J usage is TRBJ1-1, with a possible D match to TRBD1 (5 bases). The V gene lost 7 bases and the J gene lost 7 bases, with 22 bases spanning the gap. Per the germline V gene, CDR1 is ENHRY and CDR2 is SYGVKD. This CDR3 has 15 residues.

The J gene is TRBJ1-6, the V gene TRBV7-2; D is uncertain. The V end was cut by 2 bases, the J end by 9 bases, with 23 bases between. The germline CDR1 and CDR2 sequences are SGHTA and FQGNSA. The CDR3 contains 18 residues. The CDR3 bases are TGTGCCAGCAGCTTAATGAGGGCAGGCCTTGGGGTTGGTTCACCCCTCCACTTT. It encodes CASSLMRAGLGVGSPLHF. Combining the CDR3 with reference TRBV7-2 and TRBJ1-6 gives the whole variable domain GAGVSQSPSNKVTEKGKDVELRCDPISGHTALYWYRQSLGQGLEFLIYFQGNSAPDKSGLPSDRFSAERTGGSVSTLTIQRTQQEDSAVYLCASSLMRAGLGVGSPLHFGNGTRLTVT.

The chain uses TRBV10-3 and TRBJ1-2; TRBD1 might be the D (5 bases). V was shortened by 11 bases and J by 6 bases, with 19 bases between the two germline ends. The CDR3 extends over 13 amino acids. Germline V gives CDR1 ENHRY, CDR2 SYGVKD. This CDR3 is CALQAAGQDGYTF. The CDR3 nucleotides are TGTGCCTTACAAGCAGCGGGGCAAGATGGCTACACCTTC.

The chain combines TRBV7-6 with TRBJ1-1, with 7 bases that match TRBD1. Germline V gives CDR1 SGHVS, CDR2 FNYEAQ. J gave up 3 bases and V 5 bases, and 6 bases lay outside the gene matches. There are 14 residues in the CDR3. CDR3 bases: TGTGCCAGCAGCGCCCGACAGGGCGACACTGAAGCTTTCTTT. Amino acid sequence: CASSARQGDTEAFF.

This chain links TRBV5-1 with TRBJ2-1; D is perhaps TRBD1 (5 bases). The germline gives CDR1 SGHRS, CDR2 YFSETQ. V was trimmed by 0 bases and J by 7 bases, leaving 11 bases between them. The length of the CDR3 is 14 residues. CDR3 DNA sequence: TGCGCCAGCAGCTTGGGGGGCACCGGAAATGAGCAGTTCTTC. This gives the protein CASSLGGTGNEQFF.

V is TRBV29-1 and J is TRBJ2-3, with D maybe TRBD2 (6 bases). Germline V gene data show CDR1 as SQVTM and CDR2 as ANQGSEA. This CDR3 spans 15 amino acids. V gave up 7 bases and J gave up 6 bases, with 23 bases separating them. The CDR3 DNA follows: TGCAGCGGCGACTTGGCAGCGGGCTCATCGGATACGCAGTATTTT. It is translated as CSGDLAAGSSDTQYF.

The chain couples TRBV28 to TRBJ2-7; D gene unclear. CDR1 is MDHEN, CDR2 SYDVKM, per germline. V dropped 5 bases and J dropped 9 bases, with 8 bases sitting between them. This CDR3 is 10 amino acids long. Written as DNA, the CDR3 is TGTGCCAGCAGTAACCTTCGGCAGTACTTC. Protein sequence: CASSNLRQYF.

The gene calls are TRBV7-9 and TRBJ2-7; D call uncertain. This CDR3 is 15 amino acids long. Germline assignment: CDR1 SEHNR and CDR2 FQNEAQ (reference sequence). The V gene lost 3 bases and the J gene lost 1 base, with 13 bases spanning the gap. Here the CDR3 DNA reads TGTGCCAGCAGCTTTTTGCCCGCCCCTTCCTACGAGCAGTACTTC. Residues: CASSFLPAPSYEQYF.

This clone is labeled as large. This chain joins TRBV7-9 and TRBJ2-1; possibly TRBD1 for D (5 bases). The CDR3 is made up of 17 amino acids. In germline, CDR1 is SEHNR, CDR2 FQNEAQ (reference sequence). Between the trimmed V and J ends, which lost 5 bases and 5 bases, there was a span of 22 bases. Written as DNA, the CDR3 is TGTGCCAGCAGCACACCACCGGGCGACAGACAGAACAATGAGCAGTTCTTC. Translation: CASSTPPGDRQNNEQFF. Looking up the rest from reference TRBV7-9 and TRBJ2-1 gives the full variable domain: DTGVSQNPRHKITKRGQNVTFRCDPISEHNRLYWYRQTLGQGPEFLTYFQNEAQLEKSRLLSDRFSAERPKGSFSTLEIQRTEQGDSAMYLCASSTPPGDRQNNEQFFGPGTRLTVL.

The gene calls are TRBV29-1 and TRBJ1-1; D is perhaps TRBD1 (5 bases). V lost 6 bases and J lost 5, with 10 bases in between. CDR3 length: 11 amino acids. Germline values: CDR1 SQVTM, CDR2 ANQGSEA. This CDR3 is CSVLGATEAFF. The CDR3 nucleotides are TGCAGCGTCCTAGGGGCGACTGAAGCTTTCTTT.

This chain joins TRBV28 and TRBJ1-1, with TRBD1 matching 7 bases. The CDR3 loop spans 14 amino acids. Germline V lookup: CDR1 MDHEN, CDR2 SYDVKM. With V trimmed by 4 bases and J by 0 bases, 2 bases remained unmatched. The CDR3 nucleotides are TGTGCCAGCAGTTGGGGGACAGTGAACACTGAAGCTTTCTTT. Amino acid sequence: CASSWGTVNTEAFF.

With regard to this clone: The DNA is omitted, as the CDR3 cannot be located on it reliably, and the CDR3 follows TCRdb's listing. The chain is built from TRBV29-1 and TRBJ1-2; the table names TRBD1, a call not compared with the DNA. Germline V CDR1 and CDR2: SQVTM, ANQGSEA. The CDR3 is 10 residues long, ends included. The CDR3 sequence is CSVGEGASTF.

V usage is TRBV28 and J usage is TRBJ2-1; 9 positions agree with TRBD2. The V and J ends lost 5 bases and 6 bases, in that order; junction bases with no gene match: 5. This CDR3 has 14 amino acids. CDR1 is MDHEN and CDR2 is SYDVKM in the germline V gene. This CDR3 is CASSLGGRVNEQFF. The CDR3 nucleotides are TGTGCCAGCAGTCTGGGCGGGAGGGTCAATGAGCAGTTCTTC.

The chain has TRBV29-1 and TRBJ2-7; 7 bases are shared with TRBD2. In germline, CDR1 is SQVTM, CDR2 ANQGSEA. The J segment lost 3 bases and the V segment lost 4 bases, leaving 6 bases of the junction unmatched. The CDR3 is 13 amino acids. The CDR3 protein is CSVGEGVSYEQYF. In DNA form, the CDR3 reads TGCAGCGTTGGGGAGGGTGTGAGCTACGAGCAGTACTTC.

This chain joins TRBV2 and TRBJ2-1; 8 bases match TRBD1. CDR3 length: 15 amino acids. The J segment lost 8 bases and the V segment lost 2 bases, leaving 8 bases of the junction unmatched. Looked up from germline, CDR1 is SNHLY and CDR2 is FYNNEI. CDR3 bases: TGTGCCAGCAGTGAAAGCCAGGGGGCGAGCGATGAGCAGTTCTTC. Amino acids: CASSESQGASDEQFF. The full variable domain, with the rest looked up from reference TRBV2 and TRBJ2-1, is EPEVTQTPSHQVTQMGQEVILRCVPISNHLYFYWYRQILGQKVEFLVSFYNNEISEKSEIFDDQFSVERPDGSNFTLKIRSTKLEDSAMYFCASSESQGASDEQFFGPGTRLTVL.

V is TRBV27 and J is TRBJ2-5; the D gene is possibly TRBD1 (6 bases). Germline loops: CDR1 MNHEY, CDR2 SMNVEV (reference sequence). There are 15 residues in the CDR3. The V gene lost 5 bases and the J gene lost 4 bases, with 17 bases spanning the gap. The CDR3 region has the DNA TGTGCCAGCAGTAACGCAGGGGCTAAGTTAGAGACCCAGTACTTC. Translation: CASSNAGAKLETQYF.

The V and J genes are TRBV2 and TRBJ1-5, with D perhaps TRBD1 (5 bases). Trimming cost V 7 bases and J 0 bases, with 13 bases left between them. The CDR3 covers 15 residues. Germline-derived CDR1 and CDR2 are SNHLY and FYNNEI. CDR3 region: CASKLGGDSNQPQHF. The CDR3, as DNA: TGTGCCAGCAAATTGGGGGGGGATAGCAATCAGCCCCAGCATTTT.

This rearrangement joins TRBV28 to TRBJ1-1, with D possibly matching TRBD1 (5 bases). V gave up 7 bases and J gave up 5 bases, with 11 bases separating them. The CDR3 contains 12 residues. Germline V gene sequence: CDR1 MDHEN, CDR2 SYDVKM. In DNA, the CDR3 is TGTGCCAGCACAGAGAAGGGGACTGAAGCTTTCTTT. This sequence encodes CASTEKGTEAFF.

The genes are TRBV6-1 and TRBJ2-2, with a possible D match to TRBD2 (5 bases). The CDR3 length is 13 residues. Germline lookup yields CDR1 MNHNS and CDR2 SASEGT. The V end lost 6 bases, the J end lost 7 bases, and 12 bases lay between the germline ends. The CDR3 bases are TGTGCCAGCAGCCTCAGGAGGAACGGGGAGCTGTTTTTT. As protein: CASSLRRNGELFF.

This rearrangement joins TRBV28 to TRBJ1-6; no firm D call. Germline loops: CDR1 MDHEN, CDR2 SYDVKM. The CDR3 totals 15 residues. The V and J ends lost 10 bases and 0 bases respectively, with 13 bases between them. Here the CDR3 DNA reads TGTGCCATCGAGACACAGAGCTCCTATAATTCACCCCTCCACTTT. It specifies CAIETQSSYNSPLHF.

This chain joins TRBV9 and TRBJ2-1, with 10 bases aligning to TRBD2. The CDR3 is 14 amino acids. From germline, CDR1 is SGDLS and CDR2 YYNGEE. With V trimmed by 3 bases and J by 3 bases, 0 bases remained unmatched. In DNA, the CDR3 is TGTGCCAGCAGCGGGACTAGCGGCTACAATGAGCAGTTCTTC. Protein: CASSGTSGYNEQFF.

This clone has only a few counts. The V and J genes are TRBV28 and TRBJ1-2; D is unclear. The CDR3 loop spans 10 amino acids. Trimming removed 10 bases at V and 5 bases at J, with 8 bases between. The V gene's germline CDR1 is MDHEN and CDR2 SYDVKM. The DNA for the CDR3 is TGTGCCACCGGGGAGTATGGCTACACCTTC. Translation gives CATGEYGYTF.

This clone has just one count. The genes are TRBV5-4 and TRBJ2-2; D possibly corresponds to TRBD2 (6 bases). The CDR3 has 14 residues. V was cut by 4 bases and J by 4 bases, with 11 bases left in between. Germline CDR1 reads SGHNT; CDR2 reads YYREEE (reference sequence). DNA for the CDR3: TGTGCCAGCAGCGAGCGGGTTACCACCGGGGAGCTGTTTTTT. Translation: CASSERVTTGELFF.